What follows is one TCR beta chain and its context. The V end lost 2 bases, the J end lost 7 bases, and 14 bases lay between the germline ends. This CDR3 has 15 residues. CDR1 and CDR2 from the germline V gene are MDHEN and SYDVKM. This entry is derived from a study of blood T cell repertoires in COVID-19. Libraries were prepared by immunoSEQ multiplex PCR; TCRdb keeps only in-frame clonotypes and omits some of them. The sample consists of about 270,000 clones, about 89% of them appearing once. This sequence originates from a man aged 45-60 years with acute or convalescent COVID-19. The chain employs TRBV28 and TRBJ1-4, with D maybe TRBD1 (5 bases). Sequenced: peripheral blood. CDR3 in DNA: TGTGCCAGCAGTTTAATGACCGGGGGAAGTGAAAAACTGTTTTTT. Translation gives CASSLMTGGSEKLFF.